This is a list of T cell receptor beta chains from one sample in a study of response to subunit inactivated influenza vaccine. TCRdb used MiXCR to reprocess the RT-PCR reads, holding one entry per CDR3 protein. This repertoire shows a few hundred thousand distinct CDR3 sequences, about a fifth found once; its top ten account for 10%. Source: PBMCs from blood, taken less than 22 months after vaccination. These receptors all stem from a man aged 50-75 years who received an inactivated influenza vaccine. Both conserved end residues are trimmed from each CDR3.

j_gene,v_gene,len,CDR3aa
TRBJ2-3,TRBV11-2,13,ASSLVAGGPDTQY
TRBJ2-7,TRBV5-1,12,ASSDPASSYEQY
TRBJ2-7,TRBV5-1,15,ASSPTSGGKNTYEQY
TRBJ2-5,TRBV7-7,12,ASSLSGVQETRY
TRBJ2-1,TRBV29-1,13,SVGRWSGAYNEQF
TRBJ1-5,TRBV19,12,ASTPGLSNQPQH
TRBJ2-7,TRBV5-1,12,ASSLVSGSYEQY
TRBJ2-1,TRBV12-3/TRBV12-4,13,ASSYVLAGGDEQF
TRBJ2-1,TRBV4-3,13,ASSQTTWSGNEQF
TRBJ2-7,TRBV12-3/TRBV12-4,13,ASSRNWGRLYEQY
TRBJ2-3,TRBV9,12,ASSVGAQWDTQY
TRBJ2-3,TRBV12-3/TRBV12-4,13,ASSFVAGGPVTQY
TRBJ2-7,TRBV29-1,11,SATRDTGYEQY
TRBJ1-5,TRBV4-3,13,ASSQDLTVNQPQH
TRBJ1-3,TRBV4-1,12,ASRRGAPGNTIY
TRBJ2-7,TRBV4-3,12,ASSQGSGTYEQY
TRBJ1-1,TRBV18,11,ASSPIRDTEAF
TRBJ2-7,TRBV6-1,12,ASSEDRSIGVQG
TRBJ1-6,TRBV6-1,15,ASSDKFAGVLNSPLH
TRBJ2-6,TRBV6-5,15,ASSYTDGNSGANVLT
TRBJ2-5,TRBV15,13,ATSREGRRGETQY
TRBJ1-2,TRBV5-5,10,ASSGGLGGYT
TRBJ2-7,TRBV4-2,12,ASSPRDARYEQY
TRBJ1-2,TRBV11-1,16,ASSVRDLAPSPNYGYT
TRBJ2-2,TRBV3-1,10,ASSSMSGELF
TRBJ2-1,TRBV24-1,14,ATSDDRGVSYNEQF
TRBJ1-5,TRBV6-2/TRBV6-3,11,ASTDSFNQPQH
TRBJ1-5,TRBV5-1,12,ASSPGMGNQPQH
TRBJ2-3,TRBV7-2,14,ASSPTPGLEWDTQY
TRBJ2-7,TRBV10-3,10,ATDTGSYEQY